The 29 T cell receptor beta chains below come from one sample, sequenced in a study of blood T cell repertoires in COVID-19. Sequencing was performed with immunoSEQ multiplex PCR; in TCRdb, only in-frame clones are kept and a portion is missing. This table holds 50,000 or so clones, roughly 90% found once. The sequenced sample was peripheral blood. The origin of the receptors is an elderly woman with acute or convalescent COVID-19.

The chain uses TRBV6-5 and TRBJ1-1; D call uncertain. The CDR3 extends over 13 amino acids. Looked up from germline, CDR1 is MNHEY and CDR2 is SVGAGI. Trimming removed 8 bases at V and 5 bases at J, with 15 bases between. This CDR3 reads CASLIAYITEAFF. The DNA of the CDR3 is TGTGCCAGCCTCATAGCGTACATAACTGAAGCTTTCTTT.

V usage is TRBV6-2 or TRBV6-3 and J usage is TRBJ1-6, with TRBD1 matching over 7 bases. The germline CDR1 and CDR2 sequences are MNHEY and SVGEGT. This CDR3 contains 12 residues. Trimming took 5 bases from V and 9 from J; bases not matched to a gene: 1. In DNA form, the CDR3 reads TGTGCCAGCAGTCGACAGGGTTCACCCCTCCACTTT. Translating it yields CASSRQGSPLHF.

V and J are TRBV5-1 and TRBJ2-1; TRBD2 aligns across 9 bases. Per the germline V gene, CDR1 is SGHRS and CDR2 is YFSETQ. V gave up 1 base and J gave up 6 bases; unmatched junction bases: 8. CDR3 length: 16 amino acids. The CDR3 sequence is CASSLFAGGFGNEQFF. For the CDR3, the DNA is TGCGCCAGCAGCTTGTTTGCGGGAGGGTTTGGCAATGAGCAGTTCTTC.

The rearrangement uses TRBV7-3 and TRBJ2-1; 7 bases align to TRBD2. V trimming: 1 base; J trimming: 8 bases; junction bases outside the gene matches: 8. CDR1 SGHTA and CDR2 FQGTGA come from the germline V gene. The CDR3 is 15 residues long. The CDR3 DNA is TGTGCCAGCAGCTTAAGCGGGAGACGGGTCTATGAGCAGTTCTTC. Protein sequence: CASSLSGRRVYEQFF.

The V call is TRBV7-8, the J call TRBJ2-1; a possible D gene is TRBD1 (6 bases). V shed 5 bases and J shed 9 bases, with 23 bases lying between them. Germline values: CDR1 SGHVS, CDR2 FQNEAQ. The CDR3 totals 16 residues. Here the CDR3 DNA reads TGTGCCAGCAGCCGAGGACCAGGGGTTGGTATTCGTGAGCAGTTCTTC. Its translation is CASSRGPGVGIREQFF.

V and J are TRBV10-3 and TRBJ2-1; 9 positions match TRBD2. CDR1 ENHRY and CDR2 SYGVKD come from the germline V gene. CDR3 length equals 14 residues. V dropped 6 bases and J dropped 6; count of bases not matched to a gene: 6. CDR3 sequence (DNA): TGTGCCATCAGCAAGGGACTAGCCTCCAATGAGCAGTTCTTC. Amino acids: CAISKGLASNEQFF.

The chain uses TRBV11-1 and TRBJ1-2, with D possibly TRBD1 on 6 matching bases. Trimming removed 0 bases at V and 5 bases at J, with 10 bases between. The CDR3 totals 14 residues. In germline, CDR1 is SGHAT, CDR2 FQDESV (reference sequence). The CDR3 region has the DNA TGTGCCAGCAGCTTAGCCCAGGGGCATTATGGCTACACCTTC. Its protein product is CASSLAQGHYGYTF.

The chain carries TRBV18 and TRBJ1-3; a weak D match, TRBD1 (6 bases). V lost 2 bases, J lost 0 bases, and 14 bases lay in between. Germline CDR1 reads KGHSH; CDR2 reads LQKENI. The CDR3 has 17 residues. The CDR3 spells CASSPDRTNPSGNTIYF. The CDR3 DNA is TGTGCCAGCTCACCAGACAGGACCAACCCCTCTGGAAACACCATATATTTT.

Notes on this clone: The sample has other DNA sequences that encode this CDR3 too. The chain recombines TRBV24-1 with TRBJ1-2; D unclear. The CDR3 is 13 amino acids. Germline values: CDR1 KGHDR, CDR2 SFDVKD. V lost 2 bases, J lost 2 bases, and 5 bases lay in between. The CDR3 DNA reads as TGTGCCACCAGTGATTCGGGGAACTATGGCTACACCTTC. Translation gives CATSDSGNYGYTF.

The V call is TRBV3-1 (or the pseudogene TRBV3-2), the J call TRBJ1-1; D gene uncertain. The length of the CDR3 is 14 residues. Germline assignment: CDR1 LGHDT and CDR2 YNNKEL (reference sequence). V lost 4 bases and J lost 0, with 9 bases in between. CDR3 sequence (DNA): TGTGCCAGCAGCCCTTCAGATATGAACACTGAAGCTTTCTTT. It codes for CASSPSDMNTEAFF.

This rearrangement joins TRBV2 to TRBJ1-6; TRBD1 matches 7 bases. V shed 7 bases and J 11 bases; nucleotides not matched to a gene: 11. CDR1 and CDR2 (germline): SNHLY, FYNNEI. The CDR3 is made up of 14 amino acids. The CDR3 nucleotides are TGTGCCAGCACCCAACTACGGGACAGAGCACCCCTCCACTTT. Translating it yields CASTQLRDRAPLHF.

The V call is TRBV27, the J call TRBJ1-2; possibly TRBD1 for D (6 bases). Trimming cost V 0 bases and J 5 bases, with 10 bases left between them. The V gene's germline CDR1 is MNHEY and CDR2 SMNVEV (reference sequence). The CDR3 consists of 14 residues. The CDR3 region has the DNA TGTGCCAGCAGTTTATCCTACACAGGGTATGGCTACACCTTC. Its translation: CASSLSYTGYGYTF.

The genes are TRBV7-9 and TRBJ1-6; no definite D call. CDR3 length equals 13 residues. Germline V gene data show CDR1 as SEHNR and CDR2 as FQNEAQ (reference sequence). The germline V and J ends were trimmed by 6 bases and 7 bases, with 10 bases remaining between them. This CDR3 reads CASSPAVNSPLHF. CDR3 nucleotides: TGTGCCAGCAGTCCGGCGGTCAATTCACCCCTCCACTTT.

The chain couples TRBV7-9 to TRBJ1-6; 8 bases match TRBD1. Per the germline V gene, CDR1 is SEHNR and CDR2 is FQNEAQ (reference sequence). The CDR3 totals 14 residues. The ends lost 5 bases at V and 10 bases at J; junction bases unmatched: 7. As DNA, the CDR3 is TGTGCCAGCAGCCCCGGGACAGGCGAATCACCCCTCCACTTT. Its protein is CASSPGTGESPLHF.

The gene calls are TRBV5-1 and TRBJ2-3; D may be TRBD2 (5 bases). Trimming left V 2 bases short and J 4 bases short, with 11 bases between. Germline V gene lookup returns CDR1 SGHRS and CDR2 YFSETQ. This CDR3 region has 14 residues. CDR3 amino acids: CASSLGLAPDTQYF. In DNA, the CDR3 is TGCGCCAGCAGCTTAGGGCTAGCTCCAGATACGCAGTATTTT.

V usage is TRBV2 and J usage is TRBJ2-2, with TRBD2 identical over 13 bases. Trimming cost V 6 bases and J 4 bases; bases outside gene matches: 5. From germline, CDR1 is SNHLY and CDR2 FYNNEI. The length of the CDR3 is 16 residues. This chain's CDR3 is CASRIGLAGATGELFF. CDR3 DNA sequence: TGTGCCAGCAGGATTGGACTAGCGGGAGCCACCGGGGAGCTGTTTTTT.

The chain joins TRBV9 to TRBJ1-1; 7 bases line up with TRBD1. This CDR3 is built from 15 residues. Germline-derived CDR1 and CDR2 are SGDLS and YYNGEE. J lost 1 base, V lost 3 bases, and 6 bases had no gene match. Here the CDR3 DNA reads TGTGCCAGCAGCGCCACGGACAGGCCGAACACTGAAGCTTTCTTT. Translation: CASSATDRPNTEAFF.

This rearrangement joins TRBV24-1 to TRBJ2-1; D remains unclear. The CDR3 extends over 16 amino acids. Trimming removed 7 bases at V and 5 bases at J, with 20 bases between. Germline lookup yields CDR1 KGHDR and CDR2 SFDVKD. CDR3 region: CATSALDIDANNEQFF. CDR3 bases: TGTGCCACCAGCGCTCTTGACATCGATGCAAACAATGAGCAGTTCTTC.

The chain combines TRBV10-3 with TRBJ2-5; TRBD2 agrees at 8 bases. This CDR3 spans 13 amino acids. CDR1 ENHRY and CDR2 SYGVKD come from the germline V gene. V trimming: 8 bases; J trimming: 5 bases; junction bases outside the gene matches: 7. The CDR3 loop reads CAIAYSGSETQYF. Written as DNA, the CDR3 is TGTGCCATCGCTTACAGCGGGAGTGAGACCCAGTACTTC.

The CDR3 region is CSVRGGASEKLFF. CDR3 sequence (DNA): TGCAGCGTCCGAGGGGGCGCATCCGAAAAACTGTTTTTT. J is TRBJ1-4 and V is TRBV29-1; 7 nucleotides align to TRBD1. CDR1 and CDR2 (germline): SQVTM, ANQGSEA. V gave up 6 bases and J gave up 8 bases; unmatched junction bases: 9. This CDR3 contains 13 residues.

CDR3: CASSPSDGTNYGYTF. The DNA of the CDR3 is TGTGCCAGCTCACCTTCGGACGGGACTAACTATGGCTACACCTTC. This chain connects TRBV18 to TRBJ1-2, with D unclear. V was shortened by 3 bases and J by 0 bases, with 11 bases between the two germline ends. This CDR3 spans 15 amino acids. Germline-derived CDR1 and CDR2 are KGHSH and LQKENI.

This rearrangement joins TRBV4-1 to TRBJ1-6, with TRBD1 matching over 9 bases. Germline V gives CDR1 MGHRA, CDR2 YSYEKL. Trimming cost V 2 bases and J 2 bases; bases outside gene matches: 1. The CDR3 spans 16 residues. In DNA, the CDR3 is TGCGCCAGCAGCCAAAGACAGGGGGCCTATAATTCACCCCTCCACTTT. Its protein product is CASSQRQGAYNSPLHF.

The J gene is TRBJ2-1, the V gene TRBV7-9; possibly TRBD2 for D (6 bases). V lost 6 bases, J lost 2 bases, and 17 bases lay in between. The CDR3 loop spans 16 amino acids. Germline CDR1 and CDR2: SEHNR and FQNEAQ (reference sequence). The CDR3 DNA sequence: TGTGCCAGCAGACCCGGTGCGGGCGGGACCTACAATGAGCAGTTCTTC. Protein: CASRPGAGGTYNEQFF.

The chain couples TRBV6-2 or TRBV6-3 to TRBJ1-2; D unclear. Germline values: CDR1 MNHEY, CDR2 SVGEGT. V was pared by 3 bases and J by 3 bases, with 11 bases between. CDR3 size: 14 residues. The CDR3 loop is CASSYDPADYGYTF. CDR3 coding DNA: TGTGCCAGCAGTTATGACCCAGCGGACTATGGCTACACCTTC.

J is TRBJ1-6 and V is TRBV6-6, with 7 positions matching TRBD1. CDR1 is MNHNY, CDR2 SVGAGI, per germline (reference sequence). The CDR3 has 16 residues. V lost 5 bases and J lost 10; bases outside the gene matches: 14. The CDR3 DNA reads TGTGCCAGCAGTCGAGAGGGACAGCTAATACCCTCACCCCTCCACTTT. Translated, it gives CASSREGQLIPSPLHF.

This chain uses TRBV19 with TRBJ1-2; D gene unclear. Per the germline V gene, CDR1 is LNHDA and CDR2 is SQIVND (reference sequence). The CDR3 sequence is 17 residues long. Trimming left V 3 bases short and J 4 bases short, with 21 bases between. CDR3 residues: CASSIRTRAQALYGYTF. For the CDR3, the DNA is TGTGCCAGTAGTATCCGCACTAGGGCTCAGGCCCTCTATGGCTACACCTTC.

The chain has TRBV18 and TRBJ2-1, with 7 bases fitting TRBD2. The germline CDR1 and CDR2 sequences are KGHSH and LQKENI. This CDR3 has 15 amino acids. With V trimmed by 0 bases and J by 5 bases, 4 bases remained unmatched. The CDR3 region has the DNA TGTGCCAGCTCACCACCTCAGCGGGAAAACAATGAGCAGTTCTTC. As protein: CASSPPQRENNEQFF.

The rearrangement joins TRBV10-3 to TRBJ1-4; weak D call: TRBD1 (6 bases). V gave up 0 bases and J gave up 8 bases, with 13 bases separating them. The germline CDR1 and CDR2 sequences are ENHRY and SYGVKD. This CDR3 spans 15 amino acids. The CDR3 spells CAISESRGTAEKLFF. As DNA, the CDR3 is TGTGCCATCAGTGAGTCAAGGGGGACGGCCGAAAAACTGTTTTTT.

The CDR3 DNA reads TGTGCCAGCACCGAACGGAGGGTAGCTGATGAGCAGTTCTTC. This sequence encodes CASTERRVADEQFF. The V call is TRBV2, the J call TRBJ2-1; TRBD2 might be the D (6 bases). From germline, CDR1 is SNHLY and CDR2 FYNNEI. Trimming pared 7 bases from V and 8 bases from J, leaving 18 bases between. This CDR3 is 14 amino acids long. Supplemented by reference TRBV2 and TRBJ2-1, the full variable domain reads EPEVTQTPSHQVTQMGQEVILRCVPISNHLYFYWYRQILGQKVEFLVSFYNNEISEKSEIFDDQFSVERPDGSNFTLKIRSTKLEDSAMYFCASTERRVADEQFFGPGTRLTVL.